These T cell receptor beta chains were read from a single sample in a study of CD8+CD57+ T cells in acquired aplastic anemia. TCRdb ran MiXCR on the reads and lists one entry per CDR3 protein. The data hold approximately 250,000 distinct CDR3 sequences, with less than 85% observed a single time. Source material: sorted CD4+, CD8+, or CD8+CD57+ T cells (not recorded which) from PBMCs. The receptors stem from a human donor with aplastic anemia. The conserved cysteine and the conserved F or W are not part of the CDR3 here. Fields, in order: V gene, CDR3 protein.

TRBV15 | ATSCRGLAYAQY
TRBV7-9 | ASRFGGRDTEY
TRBV7-9 | ATSRERQGGNDEF
TRBV7-9 | ASGDGGRDQTY
TRBV7-8 | ASSVGPDATAF
TRBV7-9 | ARRSSNTQY
TRBV19 | ASSIVAGAYEQY
TRBV2 | ASSEAVYGYT
TRBV15 | ATSNDRAGNSPLH
TRBV5-5 | ASSFAGGPYEQY
TRBV2 | ASGGGGNDQY
TRBV11-3 | ASSLVRSGGSDEQF
TRBV5-1 | ASSVTGGADTGELF
TRBV7-8 | ASSLGGGRDTQ
TRBV15 | ASSIGRELGAQF
TRBV7-6 | ASTLGRAPPSSDQY
TRBV7-9 | ASRPPGLAPDTQY
TRBV5-5 | ASSSEPGSHQPQH
TRBV7-8 | ASSLAERGYYNELH
TRBV10-3 | ASSYAPNEKLF
TRBV9 | ASSASGAGANVLT
TRBV5-1 | ASSSGGAGNTEAF
TRBV2 | ASTSTLSGMNEQF
TRBV7-6 | ASSLARGPNAQY